The 32 T cell receptor beta chains below were found in one sample sequenced in a study of blood T cell repertoires in COVID-19. Measured with immunoSEQ multiplex PCR; TCRdb has only the in-frame clones, and not every one. Of under 65,000 clones in the sample, 70% to 80% were seen once. The sequenced material came from PBMCs or T cells enriched from blood (not recorded which). The receptor set was obtained from a woman in her forties or fifties with acute COVID-19.

The chain links TRBV7-9 to TRBJ1-4; D ambiguous. CDR1 SEHNR and CDR2 FQNEAQ come from the germline V gene (reference sequence). The V end was cut by 2 bases, the J end by 8 bases, with 12 bases between. This CDR3 contains 14 residues. The CDR3 loop reads CASSLSRLEEKLFF. For the CDR3, the DNA is TGTGCCAGCAGCTTAAGTAGGTTGGAGGAAAAACTGTTTTTT.

The count of this clone is one. The chain carries TRBV7-2 and TRBJ1-2; TRBD1 matches at 9 bases. Germline trimming cut 1 base from V and 7 bases from J; bases unmatched to any gene: 1. This CDR3 is 13 amino acids long. Germline lookup yields CDR1 SGHTA and CDR2 FQGNSA. CDR3 sequence: CASSLGDRVGYTF. CDR3 DNA: TGTGCCAGCAGCTTAGGGGACAGGGTTGGCTACACCTTC. Combining the CDR3 with reference TRBV7-2 and TRBJ1-2 gives the whole variable domain GAGVSQSPSNKVTEKGKDVELRCDPISGHTALYWYRQSLGQGLEFLIYFQGNSAPDKSGLPSDRFSAERTGGSVSTLTIQRTQQEDSAVYLCASSLGDRVGYTFGSGTRLTVV.

The chain has TRBV9 and TRBJ2-2, with TRBD2 matching over 10 bases. The CDR3 totals 16 residues. The germline V gene encodes CDR1 SGDLS and CDR2 YYNGEE. The V and J ends lost 5 bases and 0 bases, in that order; junction bases with no gene match: 4. This CDR3 reads CASSRTSGPNTGELFF. For the CDR3, the DNA is TGTGCCAGCAGTCGGACTAGCGGACCGAACACCGGGGAGCTGTTTTTT.

The chain joins TRBV6-4 to TRBJ2-1; 8 bases are a match to TRBD2. V gave up 4 bases and J gave up 0 bases; unmatched junction bases: 5. CDR3 length: 16 amino acids. Germline V lookup: CDR1 MRHNA, CDR2 SNTAGT. CDR3 in amino acids: CASSVGGGSSYNEQFF. DNA of the CDR3: TGTGCCAGCAGTGTCGGGGGGGGAAGCTCCTACAATGAGCAGTTCTTC.

The chain is built from TRBV5-1 and TRBJ1-1; 7 nucleotides align to TRBD1. This CDR3 is 15 amino acids long. Per the germline V gene, CDR1 is SGHRS and CDR2 is YFSETQ. The V segment lost 0 bases and the J segment 1 base; nucleotides outside the gene matches: 3. CDR3 amino acids: CASSLARDRNTEAFF. CDR3 nucleotides: TGCGCCAGCAGCTTGGCCAGGGACAGGAACACTGAAGCTTTCTTT.

The chain couples TRBV13 to TRBJ1-3; D possibly corresponds to TRBD1 (5 bases). Trimming stripped 3 bases from V and 8 bases from J, with 17 bases between. The CDR3 contains 15 residues. Germline loops: CDR1 PRHDT, CDR2 FYEKMQ (reference sequence). CDR3 amino acids: CASSLGDFQRDTIYF. CDR3 nucleotides: TGTGCCAGCAGCTTGGGGGACTTTCAGAGGGACACCATATATTTT.

The chain has TRBV18 and TRBJ1-2; TRBD1 matches 9 bases. Germline V gene data show CDR1 as KGHSH and CDR2 as LQKENI. CDR3 size: 18 residues. The J segment lost 4 bases and the V segment lost 3 bases, leaving 15 bases of the junction unmatched. The CDR3: CASSPRTLTGGEVYGYTF. The CDR3 coding sequence is TGTGCCAGCTCACCTCGGACCCTTACAGGGGGCGAGGTCTATGGCTACACCTTC.

The chain carries TRBV5-8 and TRBJ2-5; weak D call: TRBD2 (6 bases). Germline CDR1 and CDR2: SGHTS and YDEGEE. The CDR3 length is 13 residues. Trimming took off 2 bases at V and 5 bases at J, with 10 bases between the two ends. CDR3 loop: CASSFTSSETQYF. Here the CDR3 DNA reads TGTGCCAGCAGCTTTACTAGCTCCGAGACCCAGTACTTC.

DNA of the CDR3: TGTGCCAGCAGCTTATCGGACCTAGCGAACACTGAAGCTTTCTTT. It codes for CASSLSDLANTEAFF. The chain joins TRBV13 to TRBJ1-1; no clear D. The CDR3 sequence is 15 residues long. Germline assignment: CDR1 PRHDT and CDR2 FYEKMQ (reference sequence). V lost 2 bases, J lost 1 base, and 11 bases lay in between. Full variable domain (remainder filled in from reference TRBV13 and TRBJ1-1): AAGVIQSPRHLIKEKRETATLKCYPIPRHDTVYWYQQGPGQDPQFLISFYEKMQSDKGSIPDRFSAQQFSDYHSELNMSSLELGDSALYFCASSLSDLANTEAFFGQGTRLTVV.

The chain combines TRBV6-1 with TRBJ1-1, with D possibly TRBD1 on 6 matching bases. V was pared by 2 bases and J by 2 bases, with 15 bases between. Germline loops: CDR1 MNHNS, CDR2 SASEGT. CDR3 length: 16 residues. The CDR3, as DNA: TGTGCCAGCAGTGAAACAACAGGGACGGGAAACACTGAAGCTTTCTTT. This gives the protein CASSETTGTGNTEAFF.

The rearrangement links TRBV3-1 (or the pseudogene TRBV3-2) to TRBJ2-7; 8 bases match TRBD1. Germline V gene sequence: CDR1 LGHDT, CDR2 YNNKEL (reference sequence). J lost 3 bases, V lost 1 base, and 8 bases had no gene match. The CDR3 is 16 residues long. CDR3 region: CASSQAYAGTGYEQYF. For the CDR3, the DNA is TGTGCCAGCAGCCAAGCGTACGCCGGGACAGGCTACGAGCAGTACTTC.

This clone was recorded a few times. The J gene is TRBJ1-2, the V gene TRBV11-2; TRBD1 agrees at 7 bases. The trim removed 5 bases at V and 8 bases at J, leaving 5 bases unmatched. There are 12 residues in the CDR3. In germline, CDR1 is SGHAT, CDR2 FQNNGV. CDR3 DNA: TGTGCCAGCAGCCAAACAGGGGACGGCTACACCTTC. Protein product: CASSQTGDGYTF.

The J gene is TRBJ2-7, the V gene TRBV6-5; weak D call: TRBD1 (6 bases). This CDR3 has 15 amino acids. V was pared by 4 bases and J by 4 bases, with 17 bases between. Germline CDR1 is MNHEY and CDR2 is SVGAGI. CDR3 sequence: CASSSGTGKTYEQYF. The CDR3 bases are TGTGCCAGCAGTTCAGGTACAGGGAAAACGTACGAGCAGTACTTC.

The rearrangement links TRBV7-2 to TRBJ1-1, with D perhaps matching TRBD1 (6 bases). V was cut by 3 bases and J by 4 bases, with 12 bases left in between. This CDR3 contains 14 residues. Germline V gene lookup returns CDR1 SGHTA and CDR2 FQGNSA. The CDR3 DNA reads TGTGCCAGCAGCTTTGACAGGTCGATCACTGAAGCTTTCTTT. Its translation is CASSFDRSITEAFF.

In this sample, this clone turned up once. J is TRBJ1-1 and V is TRBV4-1; D might be TRBD1 (5 bases). CDR3 length equals 17 residues. The germline V gene has CDR1 MGHRA and CDR2 YSYEKL. V was clipped by 4 bases and J by 5 bases, with 23 bases between them. Written as DNA, the CDR3 is TGCGCCAGCAGCCCCCGGCCTCTAGGGGTATACGGGACTGAAGCTTTCTTT. As protein: CASSPRPLGVYGTEAFF.

CDR3 sequence reads: CASSLGQDIYYGYTF. CDR3 nucleotides: TGCGCCAGCAGCTTGGGACAGGATATATACTATGGCTACACCTTC. The V gene is TRBV5-1, the J gene TRBJ1-2; maybe TRBD1 (6 bases). The CDR3 is 15 residues long. In germline, CDR1 is SGHRS, CDR2 YFSETQ. Trimming pared 0 bases from V and 3 bases from J, leaving 12 bases between.

This chain uses TRBV9 with TRBJ1-5; D may be TRBD1 (5 bases). Per the germline V gene, CDR1 is SGDLS and CDR2 is YYNGEE. The V gene lost 4 bases and the J gene lost 6 bases, with 14 bases spanning the gap. The CDR3 spans 14 residues. The CDR3 bases are TGTGCCAGCAGCCCACACCCGACAGTTCAGCCCCAGCATTTT. Translating gives CASSPHPTVQPQHF.

The rearrangement links TRBV9 to TRBJ1-3; D is uncertain. Trimming removed 0 bases from V and 0 bases from J, with 10 bases in between. The germline V gene encodes CDR1 SGDLS and CDR2 YYNGEE. There are 16 residues in the CDR3. DNA of the CDR3: TGTGCCAGCAGCGTAGGGGCACCCTCCTCTGGAAACACCATATATTTT. Translation gives CASSVGAPSSGNTIYF. Based on the CDR3 plus reference TRBV9 and TRBJ1-3, the full variable domain is DSGVTQTPKHLITATGQRVTLRCSPRSGDLSVYWYQQSLDQGLQFLIQYYNGEERAKGNILERFSAQQFPDLHSELNLSSLELGDSALYFCASSVGAPSSGNTIYFGEGSWLTVV.

The rearrangement joins TRBV28 to TRBJ1-1, with 9 bases that match TRBD1. Germline CDR1 is MDHEN and CDR2 is SYDVKM. CDR3 length equals 14 residues. V trimming: 11 bases; J trimming: 3 bases; junction bases outside the gene matches: 10. The CDR3 DNA reads as TGTGCCGGGACTAAGGGGACAGGGTACACTGAAGCTTTCTTT. It codes for CAGTKGTGYTEAFF.

The chain uses TRBV6-5 and TRBJ1-2; 10 bases align to TRBD1. The CDR3 is made up of 15 amino acids. Germline CDR1 and CDR2: MNHEY and SVGAGI. Trimming cost V 2 bases and J 7 bases; bases outside gene matches: 7. The CDR3 coding sequence is TGTGCCAGCAGTTACGGAGGTCGACAGGGGGCTGGCTACACCTTC. Translated, it gives CASSYGGRQGAGYTF.

V is TRBV28 and J is TRBJ2-3; TRBD2 matches at 12 bases. The J segment lost 2 bases and the V segment lost 4 bases, leaving 7 bases of the junction unmatched. The CDR3 runs to 17 residues. The germline V gene encodes CDR1 MDHEN and CDR2 SYDVKM. CDR3 in amino acids: CASSSSGGVGVTDTQYF. Written as DNA, the CDR3 is TGTGCCAGCAGTTCTAGCGGGGGGGTAGGGGTCACAGATACGCAGTATTTT.

Written as DNA, the CDR3 is TGCAGTGCTAGTAGGCAGGGGGTGACCTATGGCTACACCTTC. Its protein product is CSASRQGVTYGYTF. The chain links TRBV20-1 to TRBJ1-2; 7 positions agree with TRBD1. J gave up 4 bases and V 3 bases, and 8 bases lay outside the gene matches. The germline V gene has CDR1 DFQATT and CDR2 SNEGSKA (reference sequence). CDR3 length: 14 amino acids.

This chain uses TRBV5-4 with TRBJ2-2, with D perhaps matching TRBD1 (5 bases). CDR1 SGHNT and CDR2 YYREEE come from the germline V gene (reference sequence). V lost 2 bases to trimming and J lost 6 bases, with 11 bases between them. The length of the CDR3 is 14 residues. CDR3 in DNA: TGTGCCAGCAGCTTAATCAGGGTTCCCGGGGAGCTGTTTTTT. As protein: CASSLIRVPGELFF.

This chain's CDR3 is CASSMTAGNQGNTIYF. In nucleotides, the CDR3 is TGTGCCAGCTCAATGACGGCAGGGAACCAAGGAAACACCATATATTTT. V is TRBV18 and J is TRBJ1-3, with D maybe TRBD1 (5 bases). The CDR3 loop spans 16 amino acids. V lost 5 bases to trimming and J lost 4 bases, with 18 bases between them. In germline, CDR1 is KGHSH, CDR2 LQKENI.

For the CDR3, the DNA is TGTGCCAGCAGCTGGCTAGCGGGGGGCGCAGAGACCCAGTACTTC. It translates to CASSWLAGGAETQYF. The chain couples TRBV13 to TRBJ2-5; 11 bases match TRBD2. CDR3 length equals 15 residues. Unmatched junction bases numbered 5, after V lost 4 bases and J lost 4 bases. CDR1 is PRHDT and CDR2 is FYEKMQ in the germline V gene (reference sequence). Filled out from reference TRBV13 and TRBJ2-5, the complete variable domain reads AAGVIQSPRHLIKEKRETATLKCYPIPRHDTVYWYQQGPGQDPQFLISFYEKMQSDKGSIPDRFSAQQFSDYHSELNMSSLELGDSALYFCASSWLAGGAETQYFGPGTRLLVL.

Only one count was recorded for this clone. CDR3 sequence (DNA): TGTGCCAGCAGTGAATCTGTAGGGGGTGGCTACACCTTC. This sequence encodes CASSESVGGGYTF. V and J are TRBV2 and TRBJ1-2; weak D call: TRBD1 (6 bases). Trimming pared 2 bases from V and 7 bases from J, leaving 11 bases between. The CDR3 runs to 13 residues. Per the germline V gene, CDR1 is SNHLY and CDR2 is FYNNEI.

The chain joins TRBV20-1 to TRBJ1-2, with D uncertain. Germline V lookup: CDR1 DFQATT, CDR2 SNEGSKA (reference sequence). The CDR3 loop spans 9 amino acids. The V end was cut by 6 bases, the J end by 8 bases, with 7 bases between. The CDR3 loop reads CSAHQGYTF. In nucleotides, the CDR3 is TGCAGTGCCCACCAGGGCTACACCTTC.

In its sample, this clone was seen once. The chain joins TRBV30 to TRBJ2-3, with 7 bases fitting TRBD1. Germline lookup yields CDR1 GTSNPN and CDR2 SVGIG (reference sequence). The length of the CDR3 is 15 residues. V dropped 4 bases and J dropped 2; count of bases not matched to a gene: 9. The CDR3 is CAWNLGTAATDTQYF. CDR3 DNA sequence: TGTGCCTGGAACCTTGGGACAGCAGCCACAGATACGCAGTATTTT.

The chain carries TRBV28 and TRBJ1-4, with D possibly being TRBD1 (6 bases). V was pared by 7 bases and J by 10 bases, with 16 bases between. Germline V CDR1 and CDR2: MDHEN, SYDVKM. CDR3 length equals 13 residues. In DNA, the CDR3 is TGTGCCAGCACTGGACAGCCGTTCGGAAAACTGTTTTTT. It yields the protein CASTGQPFGKLFF.

For this clone: Other DNA sequences of this sample code for an identical CDR3. The chain employs TRBV18 and TRBJ2-7; the match to TRBD1 covers 9 bases. The CDR3 sequence is 14 residues long. Trimming at V came to 3 bases and at J to 3 bases, leaving 3 bases not matched to a gene. In germline, CDR1 is KGHSH, CDR2 LQKENI. For the CDR3, the DNA is TGTGCCAGCTCACCCGGGACAGGGAACTACGAGCAGTACTTC. Translated, it gives CASSPGTGNYEQYF.

This clone appeared a single time. V gene TRBV2 combines with J gene TRBJ1-5, with a weak D call TRBD1 (5 bases). This CDR3 region has 15 residues. With 3 bases removed from V and 0 bases from J, the gap between germline ends came to 9 bases. Per germline, CDR1 SNHLY and CDR2 FYNNEI. The CDR3 DNA follows: TGTGCCAGCAGTGAGACAGAAACTAGCAATCAGCCCCAGCATTTT. Translated: CASSETETSNQPQHF.

The chain has TRBV13 and TRBJ2-3; 8 bases map to TRBD1. The CDR3 totals 15 residues. Trimming cost V 3 bases and J 0 bases; bases outside gene matches: 2. Germline V gene sequence: CDR1 PRHDT, CDR2 FYEKMQ (reference sequence). The CDR3 DNA reads as TGTGCCAGCAGCTTGACAGGGGCAAGCACAGATACGCAGTATTTT. Protein product: CASSLTGASTDTQYF. The full variable domain, in which reference TRBV13 and TRBJ2-3 provide the parts outside the CDR3, is AAGVIQSPRHLIKEKRETATLKCYPIPRHDTVYWYQQGPGQDPQFLISFYEKMQSDKGSIPDRFSAQQFSDYHSELNMSSLELGDSALYFCASSLTGASTDTQYFGPGTRLTVL.